What follows is one T cell receptor (beta chain) and its context. Its target is not known. The junction does not match germline at one end; this may be a read error. In the same sample, other DNA sequences code for this CDR3. Amplification used 60 Vbeta primers and 13 Jbeta primers. Measured with immunoSEQ multiplex PCR; TCRdb has only the in-frame clones, and not every one. Of some 82,000 clones listed, roughly 84% were seen once; the top ten hold 2.4%. These data belong to a study of cytomegalovirus exposure and HLA in healthy donors. Study-wide findings and caveats: Later work associated around 18,000 TCR beta sequences with HLA alleles at 0.05 false discovery rate. The authors confirmed in vitro that a few CMV-associated chains were specific for CMV antigens.

Donors in the study were healthy people who gave bone marrow. This CDR3 is built from 14 residues. Germline CDR1 WSHSY, CDR2 SAAADI. The V gene is TRBV10-2, the J gene TRBJ1-5, with no clear D. Sequenced input: PBMCs. This TCR was sampled from a woman aged 50 to 60 in good health and CMV-seronegative. The CDR3 region is CASSETGLGQPQHF. In nucleotides, the CDR3 is TGCGCCAGTAGTGAGACCGGGTTGGGTCAGCCCCAGCATTTT.